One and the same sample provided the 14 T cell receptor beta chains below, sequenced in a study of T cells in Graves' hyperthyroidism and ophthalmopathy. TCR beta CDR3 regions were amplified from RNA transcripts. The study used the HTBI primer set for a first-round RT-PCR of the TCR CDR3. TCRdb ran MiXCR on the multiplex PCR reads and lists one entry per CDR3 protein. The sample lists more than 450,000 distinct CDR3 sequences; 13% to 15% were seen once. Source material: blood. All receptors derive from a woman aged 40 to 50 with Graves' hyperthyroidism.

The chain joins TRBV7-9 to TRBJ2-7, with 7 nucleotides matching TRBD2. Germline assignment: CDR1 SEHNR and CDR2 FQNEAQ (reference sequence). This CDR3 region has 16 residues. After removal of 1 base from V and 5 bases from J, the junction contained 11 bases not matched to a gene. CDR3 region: CASSLVGGGFHDEQYF. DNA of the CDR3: TGTGCCAGCAGCTTAGTAGGCGGGGGATTTCATGACGAGCAGTACTTC.

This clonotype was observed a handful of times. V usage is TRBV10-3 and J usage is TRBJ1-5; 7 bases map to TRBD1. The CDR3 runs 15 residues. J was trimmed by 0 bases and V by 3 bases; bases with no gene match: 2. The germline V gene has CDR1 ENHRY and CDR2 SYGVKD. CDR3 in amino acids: CAISDGQVSNQPQHF. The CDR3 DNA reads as TGTGCCATCAGTGATGGACAGGTTAGCAATCAGCCCCAGCATTTT.

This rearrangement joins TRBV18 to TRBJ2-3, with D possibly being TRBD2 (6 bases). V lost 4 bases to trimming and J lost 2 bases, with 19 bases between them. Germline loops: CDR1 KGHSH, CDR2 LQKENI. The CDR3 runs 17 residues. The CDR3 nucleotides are TGTGCCAGCTCACAATACCATAGCGGAACCAACACAGATACGCAGTATTTT. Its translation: CASSQYHSGTNTDTQYF.

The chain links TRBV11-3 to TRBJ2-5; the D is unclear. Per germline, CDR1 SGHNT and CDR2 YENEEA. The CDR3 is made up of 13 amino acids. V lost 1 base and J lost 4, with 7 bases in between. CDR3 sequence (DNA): TGTGCCAGCAGCTTAGGGGCCCCAGAGACCCAGTACTTC. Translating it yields CASSLGAPETQYF.

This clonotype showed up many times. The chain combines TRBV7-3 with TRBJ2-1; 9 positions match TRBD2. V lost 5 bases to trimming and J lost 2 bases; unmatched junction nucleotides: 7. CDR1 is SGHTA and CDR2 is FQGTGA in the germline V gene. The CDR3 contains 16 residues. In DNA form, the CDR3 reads TGTGCCAGCAGCCCCCACGGACTAGCGACCTACAATGAGCAGTTCTTC. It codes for CASSPHGLATYNEQFF.

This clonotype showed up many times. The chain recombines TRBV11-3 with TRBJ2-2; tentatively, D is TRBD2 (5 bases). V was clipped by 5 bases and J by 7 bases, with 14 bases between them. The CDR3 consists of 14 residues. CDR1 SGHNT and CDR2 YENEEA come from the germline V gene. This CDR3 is CASSPMLAGGELFF. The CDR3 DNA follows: TGTGCCAGCAGCCCAATGCTAGCAGGCGGGGAGCTGTTTTTT.

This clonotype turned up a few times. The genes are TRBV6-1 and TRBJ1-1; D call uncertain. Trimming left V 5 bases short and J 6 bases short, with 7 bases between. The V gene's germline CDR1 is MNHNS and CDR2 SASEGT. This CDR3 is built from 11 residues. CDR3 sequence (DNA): TGTGCCAGCAGTATTGGAGCTGAAGCTTTCTTT. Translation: CASSIGAEAFF.

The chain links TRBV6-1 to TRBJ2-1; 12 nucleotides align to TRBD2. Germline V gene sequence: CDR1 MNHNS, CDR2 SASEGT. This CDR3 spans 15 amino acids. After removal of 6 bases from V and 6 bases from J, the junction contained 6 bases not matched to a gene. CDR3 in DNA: TGTGCCAGCAGGGAGACTAGCGGGAGCGGCAATGAGCAGTTCTTC. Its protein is CASRETSGSGNEQFF.

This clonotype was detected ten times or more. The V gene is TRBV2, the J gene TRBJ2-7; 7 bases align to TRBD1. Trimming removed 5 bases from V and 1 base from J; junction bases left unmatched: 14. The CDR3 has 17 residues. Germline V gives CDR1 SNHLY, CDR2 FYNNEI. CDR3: CASSRVPRDSASYEQYF. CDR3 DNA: TGTGCCAGCAGTCGTGTCCCCCGGGACAGCGCTTCCTACGAGCAGTACTTC. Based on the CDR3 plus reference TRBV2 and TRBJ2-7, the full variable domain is EPEVTQTPSHQVTQMGQEVILRCVPISNHLYFYWYRQILGQKVEFLVSFYNNEISEKSEIFDDQFSVERPDGSNFTLKIRSTKLEDSAMYFCASSRVPRDSASYEQYFGPGTRLTVT.

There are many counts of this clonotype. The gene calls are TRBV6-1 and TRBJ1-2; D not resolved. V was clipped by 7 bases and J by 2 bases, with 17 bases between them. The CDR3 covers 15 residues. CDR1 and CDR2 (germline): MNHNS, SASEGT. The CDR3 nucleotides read TGTGCCAGCAAGCCTCCGGTAGGCTTAAACTATGGCTACACCTTC. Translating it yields CASKPPVGLNYGYTF.

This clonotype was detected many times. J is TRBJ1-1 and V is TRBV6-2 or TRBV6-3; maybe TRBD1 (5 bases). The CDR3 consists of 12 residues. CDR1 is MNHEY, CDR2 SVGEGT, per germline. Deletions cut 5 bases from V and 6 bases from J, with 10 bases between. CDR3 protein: CASSMGRAEAFF. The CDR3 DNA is TGTGCCAGCAGTATGGGACGGGCTGAAGCTTTCTTT.

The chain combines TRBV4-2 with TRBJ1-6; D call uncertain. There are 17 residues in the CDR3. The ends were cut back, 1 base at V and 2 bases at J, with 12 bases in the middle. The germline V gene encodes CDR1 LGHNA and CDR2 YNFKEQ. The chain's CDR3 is CASSQAGTETYNSPLHF. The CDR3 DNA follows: TGTGCCAGCAGCCAAGCAGGCACGGAAACCTATAATTCACCCCTCCACTTT.

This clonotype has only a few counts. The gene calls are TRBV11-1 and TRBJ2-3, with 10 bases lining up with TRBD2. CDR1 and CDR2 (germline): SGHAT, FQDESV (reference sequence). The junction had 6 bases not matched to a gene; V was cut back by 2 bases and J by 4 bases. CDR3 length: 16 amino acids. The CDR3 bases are TGTGCCAGCAGCTTAAGGTTAGCGGGAGGTGCAGATACGCAGTATTTT. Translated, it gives CASSLRLAGGADTQYF.

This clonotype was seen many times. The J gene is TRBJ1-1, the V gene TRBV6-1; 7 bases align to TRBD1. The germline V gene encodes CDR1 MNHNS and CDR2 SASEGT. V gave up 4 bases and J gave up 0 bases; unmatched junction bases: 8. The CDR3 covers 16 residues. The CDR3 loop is CASSGTSGTVNTEAFF. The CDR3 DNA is TGTGCCAGCAGTGGAACTTCCGGGACAGTGAACACTGAAGCTTTCTTT.